This paragraph covers one T cell receptor beta chain sequence. Its antigen is not yet known. Base qualities are not recorded, but no much larger clone differs from it by a single base. Library preparation used RACE. Sequencer: NextSeq 500. During library preparation, unique molecular identifiers were attached to individual cDNA molecules so that TCRs could be counted in a quantitative, reproducible way. Each blood RNA sample was used to sequence both TCR alpha and TCR beta chains. The study's own analysis went as follows. The median number of TCRs per sample was some 100,000, ranging from roughly 23,224 to 690,600. The Decombinator software suite was used to annotate the V, J and CDR3 of the TCR reads. To make PS versus PT1 abundance plots, every sample was subsampled to the same number of TCRs (28,000). TCRs were defined as expanded if absent before sensitization and observed at least eight times at the 2-week time point. The public reads were quality trimmed at Q25 with fastp and then assembled into clones with MiXCR by TCRdb, keeping productive beta chains. Every entry covers one CDR3 protein and lists the most common genes and DNA from its rows. The V and J calls were determined by TCRdb, not by the authors. In this sample the table shows about 110,000 distinct CDR3 sequences, nearly 35% of which occur a single time. Of the sample, around 2.8% is held by the ten largest clones.

In light of the paper, this sample's time point label describes: patch test 3, about 24 weeks after DPC sensitization. The intended sense of this specimen's treatment or condition label: therapeutic diphenylcyclopropenone sensitization with weekly scalp DPC. At every patch-test visit, the blood draw took place before the patch test was put on. Patients were eligible if aged 18 to 70, diagnosed with alopecia and judged suitable for DPC therapy, and pregnant patients were excluded. Unfractionated whole blood was collected in Tempus Blood RNA tubes, and total RNA was extracted from that blood. Germline trimming amounts to 10 bases on V and 3 bases on J, with 7 as the count of junction bases outside the gene matches. CDR1 ENHRY and CDR2 SYGVKD are derived from the germline V gene. The cysteine opens and the phenylalanine closes a CDR3 of 14 amino acids. Here the CDR3 DNA is all that survives: 42 bases in frame from base 1.

This specimen comes from a study of human T cells and chemical hapten exposure (dated by TCRdb to the early 2020s). With regard to the full study: For sensitization, 2% DPC in acetone was applied to an approximately 2 cm by approximately 2 cm area of upper inner arm skin. The patient cohort, mostly female, included alopecia areata with under or over 50% scalp involvement, alopecia totalis and alopecia universalis. Blood for TCR sequencing was provided by twenty-nine alopecia patients at one to four time points (pre-sensitization, 2, 6 and 24 weeks). This study followed changes in the peripheral blood TCR repertoire in vivo during primary and secondary sensitization of alopecia patients to the hapten diphenylcyclopropenone (DPC). Weekly therapeutic DPC doses were additionally applied to the scalp of patients throughout the approximately 24-week study period. Blood samples were taken from patients before sensitization (week 0) and then at 2, 6 and about 24 weeks after DPC sensitization. Patch testing on the upper back used Finn chambers containing 0.01% DPC, with scoring done after 6 days according to International Contact Dermatitis Research Group standards. Libraries were pooled for sequencing, and per-sample TCR yields varied mainly because of small differences in library volumes within the pool. Points the paper makes about the study in general: No change with DPC sensitization was found in the number of TCRs above 1 in 1000 frequency, and no evidence of global repertoire structure alterations was found. Expanded TCRs formed significantly more large CDR3 similarity clusters than pre-sensitization or healthy control sets, consistent with antigen-driven responses. Because all patients had alopecia, a presumed autoimmune disease, the immune response of the patients might differ from that of healthy individuals. Repeated subsampling changed both the strength of the expansion versus patch-test correlation and the threshold at which that correlation became significant. The number of PT1 expanded TCRs positively correlated with patch test score, significant at thresholds 8, 16 and 32 but not 4.

The receptor chain draws on TRBV10-3 and TRBJ1-5; 9 central nucleotides agree with TRBD1. The specimen comprised whole blood, sampled in connection with sensitization to the hapten diphenylcyclopropenone (DPC). The receptor was derived from a man aged 35-49 years with alopecia areata. Some clones in this sample may be carry-over from other donors' samples. Read as DNA, the sequence is TGTGCCACTCGGACAGGGGAATACAATCAGCCCCAGCATTTT. Its protein product is CATRTGEYNQPQHF.